The 19 T cell receptor beta chains presented below share a single source sample, sequenced in a study of identical twins. Each CDR3 protein is one row after TCRdb ran MiXCR on the 5' RACE reads. The table has 570,000 or so distinct CDR3 sequences, 9.6% seen once. These data were likewise used in another study, on yellow fever vaccine responses in identical twins.

Source material: PBMCs. These receptors all stem from a woman younger than 35 in good health.

This clonotype was seen many times. The chain uses TRBV27 and TRBJ2-2; TRBD2 matches at 10 bases. Germline V gene sequence: CDR1 MNHEY, CDR2 SMNVEV (reference sequence). After removal of 5 bases from V and 5 bases from J, the junction contained 8 bases not matched to a gene. The CDR3 sequence is 16 residues long. The CDR3 nucleotides read TGTGCCAGCAGTCCCATAGCGGGAGGTCCGACCGGGGAGCTGTTTTTT. Amino acids: CASSPIAGGPTGELFF.

This clonotype was observed at least ten times. This chain uses TRBV6-2 or TRBV6-3 with TRBJ2-1; TRBD1 agrees at 9 bases. The CDR3 runs to 16 residues. Trimming took 6 bases from V and 5 from J; bases not matched to a gene: 11. The germline CDR1 and CDR2 sequences are MNHEY and SVGEGT. The CDR3 protein is CASRMGTGGVDNEQFF. CDR3 in DNA: TGTGCCAGCAGAATGGGCACAGGGGGCGTCGACAATGAGCAGTTCTTC.

The chain recombines TRBV11-2 with TRBJ1-1; 7 nucleotides agree with TRBD1. CDR3 size: 15 residues. Germline assignment: CDR1 SGHAT and CDR2 FQNNGV. V dropped 4 bases and J dropped 0; count of bases not matched to a gene: 5. The CDR3 here is CASSSYRGMNTEAFF. CDR3 in DNA: TGTGCCAGCAGCTCCTACAGGGGAATGAACACTGAAGCTTTCTTT.

In its sample, this clonotype was seen many times. The chain is built from TRBV4-3 and TRBJ2-7; D gene unclear. Germline CDR1 and CDR2: LGHNA and YSLEER. The CDR3 is 15 residues long. The germline V and J ends were trimmed by 0 bases and 3 bases, with 12 bases remaining between them. This CDR3 is CASSQDWGIGYEQYF. The CDR3 coding sequence is TGCGCCAGCAGCCAAGATTGGGGAATTGGCTACGAGCAGTACTTC.

J is TRBJ2-2 and V is TRBV11-2; D uncertain. V was clipped by 6 bases and J by 0 bases, with 8 bases between them. CDR1 and CDR2 (germline): SGHAT, FQNNGV. This CDR3 comprises 14 residues. Here the CDR3 reads CASRQAPNTGELFF. CDR3 in DNA: TGTGCCAGCAGGCAAGCACCGAACACCGGGGAGCTGTTTTTT.

The chain combines TRBV19 with TRBJ2-7; TRBD1 matches at 9 bases. Germline loops: CDR1 LNHDA, CDR2 SQIVND (reference sequence). Losses at the gene ends were 3 bases for V and 6 bases for J; bases not matched to a gene: 6. The CDR3 has 14 residues. As DNA, the CDR3 is TGTGCCAGTAGTATCATGGGACAGGGTCGCGAGCAGTACTTC. This encodes CASSIMGQGREQYF.

In its sample, this clonotype was seen a few times. The chain employs TRBV2 and TRBJ2-7; 7 bases agree with TRBD1. The CDR3 is made up of 11 amino acids. Germline CDR1 SNHLY, CDR2 FYNNEI. V lost 7 bases, J lost 6 bases, and 3 bases stayed unmatched. DNA for the CDR3: TGTGCCAGCACAGGGGGTATCGAGCAGTACTTC. Translated, it gives CASTGGIEQYF.

A few counts support this clonotype. This chain uses TRBV6-1 with TRBJ2-2, with 9 bases fitting TRBD2. The CDR3 consists of 14 residues. Germline V CDR1 and CDR2: MNHNS, SASEGT. V shed 6 bases and J 4 bases; nucleotides not matched to a gene: 3. For the CDR3, the DNA is TGTGCCAGCAGAGGGACTAGCCCCACCGGGGAGCTGTTTTTT. The encoded protein is CASRGTSPTGELFF.

Ten or more counts support this clonotype. J is TRBJ1-1 and V is TRBV7-7; 11 bases agree with TRBD1. The CDR3 is 13 amino acids. CDR1 SSHAT and CDR2 FNYEAQ come from the germline V gene (reference sequence). The V gene end was trimmed by 6 bases and the J gene end by 6 bases; junction bases not matched to a gene: 3. CDR3 residues: CASSQGQGAEAFF. The CDR3 DNA is TGTGCCAGCAGTCAGGGACAGGGGGCTGAAGCTTTCTTT.

The chain uses TRBV6-2 or TRBV6-3 and TRBJ2-1; TRBD2 agrees at 9 bases. Germline assignment: CDR1 MNHEY and CDR2 SVGEGT. Trimming removed 0 bases from V and 6 bases from J; junction bases left unmatched: 6. This CDR3 contains 16 residues. The CDR3: CASSYSMTSGSNEQFF. CDR3 DNA: TGTGCCAGCAGTTACTCGATGACTAGCGGTAGCAATGAGCAGTTCTTC.

This clonotype was counted a single time. V usage is TRBV9 and J usage is TRBJ2-5, with D possibly being TRBD1 or TRBD2 (5 bases each). CDR1 SGDLS and CDR2 YYNGEE come from the germline V gene. The V end was cut by 4 bases, the J end by 4 bases, with 14 bases between. The CDR3 has 14 residues. The CDR3 DNA reads TGTGCCAGCAGCCCCGTGGGGGTCCGAGAGACCCAGTACTTC. Protein: CASSPVGVRETQYF.

This clonotype was observed a few times. This chain connects TRBV6-2 or TRBV6-3 to TRBJ2-7; TRBD1 or TRBD2 may be the D gene (5 bases each). The CDR3 has 16 residues. V lost 7 bases and J 2 bases, leaving 21 bases between the germline ends. In germline, CDR1 is MNHEY, CDR2 SVGEGT. The CDR3 bases are TGTGCCAGCACTCGACAGAACCTGCCCGGGGCCTACGAGCAGTACTTC. Encoded protein: CASTRQNLPGAYEQYF.

This clonotype was seen only a few times. This chain joins TRBV20-1 and TRBJ2-7; D might be TRBD1 or TRBD2, each matching 5 bases. In germline, CDR1 is DFQATT, CDR2 SNEGSKA (reference sequence). This CDR3 is 14 amino acids long. V dropped 0 bases and J dropped 5 bases, with 14 bases sitting between them. CDR3 protein: CSARENGALHEQYF. The CDR3 bases are TGCAGTGCTAGAGAGAACGGGGCGCTCCACGAGCAGTACTTC.

This clonotype was found a few times. The rearrangement links TRBV12-3 or TRBV12-4 to TRBJ2-1, with D possibly being TRBD1 (6 bases). The CDR3 runs to 15 residues. The germline V and J ends were trimmed by 5 bases and 2 bases, with 13 bases remaining between them. The CDR3 reads CASSPRQDPYNEQFF. Here the CDR3 DNA reads TGTGCCAGCAGTCCGCGACAGGATCCCTACAATGAGCAGTTCTTC.

The genes are TRBV20-1 and TRBJ2-5; D possibly corresponds to TRBD2 (6 bases). V dropped 6 bases and J dropped 5 bases, with 31 bases sitting between them. CDR1 and CDR2 (germline): DFQATT, SNEGSKA (reference sequence). The CDR3 has 18 amino acids. Written as DNA, the CDR3 is TGCAGTGCAATTAGTCCGACTAGACGAAACGAGCCGGCGGAGACCCAGTACTTC. It specifies CSAISPTRRNEPAETQYF.

The gene calls are TRBV7-2 and TRBJ2-3, with 8 positions matching TRBD2. Germline loops: CDR1 SGHTA, CDR2 FQGNSA. V lost 5 bases, J lost 6 bases, and 10 bases stayed unmatched. The CDR3 covers 15 residues. The CDR3 bases are TGTGCCAGCAGCCTTAGCGGGGCCGCCTTGGATACGCAGTATTTT. Its protein is CASSLSGAALDTQYF. Full variable domain (remainder filled in from reference TRBV7-2 and TRBJ2-3): GAGVSQSPSNKVTEKGKDVELRCDPISGHTALYWYRQSLGQGLEFLIYFQGNSAPDKSGLPSDRFSAERTGGSVSTLTIQRTQQEDSAVYLCASSLSGAALDTQYFGPGTRLTVL.

This clonotype occurred a few times. This chain links TRBV6-5 with TRBJ1-5; no firm D call. V lost 1 base, J lost 6 bases, and 7 bases lay in between. The CDR3 totals 13 residues. Germline CDR1 and CDR2: MNHEY and SVGAGI. The CDR3 loop reads CASSYFSGQPQHF. The CDR3 DNA reads as TGTGCCAGCAGTTACTTCAGTGGTCAGCCCCAGCATTTT.

This clonotype was seen at least ten times. The J gene is TRBJ1-5, the V gene TRBV7-2, with TRBD1 matching 9 bases. V shed 2 bases, J shed 3 bases, and the junction held 2 bases outside the gene matches. Germline V CDR1 and CDR2: SGHTA, FQGNSA. This CDR3 region has 15 residues. Here the CDR3 DNA reads TGTGCCAGCAGCTTAAGGGACAGGGTCAATCAGCCCCAGCATTTT. Its translation is CASSLRDRVNQPQHF.

The sample holds many counts of this clonotype. This chain links TRBV15 with TRBJ2-3; tentatively, D is TRBD1 or TRBD2 (6 bases each). The V gene lost 1 base and the J gene lost 1 base, with 12 bases spanning the gap. This CDR3 comprises 16 residues. Germline lookup yields CDR1 LNHNV and CDR2 YYDKDF (reference sequence). The chain's CDR3 is CATSRVSGGGTDTQYF. CDR3 coding DNA: TGTGCCACCAGCAGAGTATCCGGGGGCGGCACAGATACGCAGTATTTT.